Following are 31 T cell receptor beta chains from one sample sequenced in a study of T cells after yellow fever vaccination. TCRdb re-called the 5' RACE reads with MiXCR, one entry per CDR3 protein. The repertoire has nearly 550,000 distinct CDR3 sequences, under 25% of them found once; the top ten carry about 13%. The material was PBMCs, obtained 15 days after the yellow fever booster vaccination. These receptors came from a man under 40 who received the YFV17D yellow fever vaccine.

The chain carries TRBV12-3 or TRBV12-4 and TRBJ1-6; D ambiguous. The V end was cut by 4 bases, the J end by 13 bases, with 11 bases between. The CDR3 contains 12 residues. The CDR3 nucleotides are TGTGCCAGCAGTTCCTCCTTTGGTCCCCTCCACTTT. Translation gives CASSSSFGPLHF.

The chain carries TRBV7-9 and TRBJ1-5; D gene unclear. Germline loops: CDR1 SEHNR, CDR2 FQNEAQ (reference sequence). The ends were cut back, 1 base at V and 12 bases at J, with 10 bases in the middle. The CDR3 covers 12 residues. CDR3: CASSLGGGRQHF. The DNA for the CDR3 is TGTGCCAGCAGCTTAGGAGGCGGGCGCCAGCATTTT. The whole variable domain, remainder taken from reference TRBV7-9 and TRBJ1-5, is DTGVSQNPRHKITKRGQNVTFRCDPISEHNRLYWYRQTLGQGPEFLTYFQNEAQLEKSRLLSDRFSAERPKGSFSTLEIQRTEQGDSAMYLCASSLGGGRQHFGDGTRLSIL.

This clonotype was observed a handful of times. This sequence joins TRBV7-9 and TRBJ2-1; TRBD2 matches at 8 bases. CDR1 SEHNR and CDR2 FQNEAQ come from the germline V gene (reference sequence). The length of the CDR3 is 17 residues. The V and J ends lost 3 bases and 1 base, in that order; junction bases with no gene match: 8. The CDR3 is CASSFWGAGGSYNEQFF. The CDR3 coding sequence is TGTGCCAGCAGCTTCTGGGGTGCGGGAGGATCCTACAATGAGCAGTTCTTC.

In this sample, this clonotype turned up a few times. This rearrangement joins TRBV6-1 to TRBJ1-5; TRBD1 matches at 9 bases. This CDR3 spans 16 amino acids. CDR1 and CDR2 (germline): MNHNS, SASEGT. After removal of 6 bases from V and 6 bases from J, the junction contained 12 bases not matched to a gene. The CDR3 DNA reads TGTGCCAGCAGCCGACGACAGGGGGTTAGTTCTCAGCCCCAGCATTTT. Translated: CASSRRQGVSSQPQHF.

This clonotype was counted many times. The chain links TRBV28 to TRBJ2-7, with 10 bases aligning to TRBD2. The CDR3 spans 15 residues. The ends lost 6 bases at V and 5 bases at J; junction bases unmatched: 10. The germline CDR1 and CDR2 sequences are MDHEN and SYDVKM. CDR3 nucleotide sequence: TGTGCCAGCAGAATAAGCGGGAGGGGATCCCACGAGCAGTACTTC. Its translation: CASRISGRGSHEQYF.

This clonotype was detected only a few times. The chain joins TRBV7-9 to TRBJ1-1; D not certain. V gave up 6 bases and J gave up 0 bases, with 14 bases separating them. This CDR3 comprises 15 residues. Germline V gene lookup returns CDR1 SEHNR and CDR2 FQNEAQ (reference sequence). CDR3 in DNA: TGTGCCAGCAGGCCGAAGGCGGGGATGAACACTGAAGCTTTCTTT. Amino acids: CASRPKAGMNTEAFF.

This clonotype was counted between two and nine times. The CDR3 here is CSVSRRAEETQYF. The DNA of the CDR3 is TGCAGCGTTAGCCGGCGGGCGGAAGAGACCCAGTACTTC. V usage is TRBV29-1 and J usage is TRBJ2-5; D may be TRBD2 (5 bases). Between the trimmed V and J ends, which lost 5 bases and 3 bases, there was a span of 13 bases. The CDR3 spans 13 residues. Germline CDR1 and CDR2: SQVTM and ANQGSEA.

There are a few counts of this clonotype. V usage is TRBV7-6 and J usage is TRBJ1-2; TRBD1 matches at 10 bases. The CDR3 sequence is 14 residues long. Trimming removed 4 bases from V and 10 bases from J; junction bases left unmatched: 9. CDR1 is SGHVS and CDR2 is FNYEAQ in the germline V gene. In DNA form, the CDR3 reads TGTGCCAGCAGCTCTCGACAGGGGGCCGTAGTCTACACCTTC. Translating it yields CASSSRQGAVVYTF.

This clonotype was seen a handful of times. The chain has TRBV27 and TRBJ1-1, with 10 bases aligning to TRBD1. The CDR3 contains 13 residues. Per germline, CDR1 MNHEY and CDR2 SMNVEV (reference sequence). Losses at the gene ends were 4 bases for V and 9 bases for J; bases not matched to a gene: 5. CDR3 DNA sequence: TGTGCCAGCAGTTGGGGACAGGGGCTACAAGCTTTCTTT. It encodes CASSWGQGLQAFF.

The chain links TRBV29-1 to TRBJ2-6; 7 nucleotides align to TRBD1. Trimming at V came to 3 bases and at J to 0 bases, leaving 8 bases not matched to a gene. Germline CDR1 reads SQVTM; CDR2 reads ANQGSEA. The CDR3 extends over 17 amino acids. CDR3 protein: CSVDGAGGRSGANVLTF. In DNA, the CDR3 is TGCAGCGTTGACGGGGCAGGGGGACGCTCTGGGGCCAACGTCCTGACTTTC.

Many counts were recorded for this clonotype. The chain combines TRBV29-1 with TRBJ2-2; no reliable D call. The germline V gene encodes CDR1 SQVTM and CDR2 ANQGSEA. The CDR3 sequence is 12 residues long. V was cut by 6 bases and J by 7 bases, with 12 bases left in between. The CDR3 DNA sequence: TGCAGCGTGACGGACGTGGTCGGGGAGCTGTTTTTT. Amino acids: CSVTDVVGELFF.

The J gene is TRBJ2-3, the V gene TRBV24-1; possible D gene TRBD2, 7 bases. V was shortened by 3 bases and J by 3 bases, with 9 bases between the two germline ends. The CDR3 runs 14 residues. Germline V gene sequence: CDR1 KGHDR, CDR2 SFDVKD. CDR3 sequence (DNA): TGTGCCACCAGTGATCGGGGGGCGACAGATACGCAGTATTTT. Protein: CATSDRGATDTQYF.

This clonotype showed up just a few times. The chain carries TRBV7-6 and TRBJ2-5; the D gene could be TRBD1 or TRBD2 (5 bases each). This CDR3 is built from 15 residues. Per germline, CDR1 SGHVS and CDR2 FNYEAQ. V lost 8 bases and J 4 bases, leaving 20 bases between the germline ends. CDR3 coding DNA: TGTGCCAGCTTGAGGGGCGCCACCGATCTAGAGACCCAGTACTTC. It codes for CASLRGATDLETQYF.

The chain carries TRBV3-1 and TRBJ2-3, with D unresolved. The germline gives CDR1 LGHDT, CDR2 YNNKEL (reference sequence). The length of the CDR3 is 12 residues. The ends were cut back, 4 bases at V and 5 bases at J, with 7 bases in the middle. CDR3 coding DNA: TGTGCCAGCAGCCCCTCCGAAGATACGCAGTATTTT. Translated, it gives CASSPSEDTQYF.

V usage is TRBV5-1 and J usage is TRBJ2-5; the match to TRBD2 covers 8 bases. The trim removed 7 bases at V and 4 bases at J, leaving 15 bases unmatched. CDR1 is SGHRS, CDR2 YFSETQ, per germline. This CDR3 spans 16 amino acids. This CDR3 is CASAVTSSGAGETQYF. The CDR3 DNA reads as TGCGCCAGCGCGGTAACAAGTAGCGGGGCAGGAGAGACCCAGTACTTC.

This clonotype was counted only a few times. CDR3 sequence (DNA): TGTGCCAGCAGCGTGACAGGGGATGAGCAGTTCTTC. Translating gives CASSVTGDEQFF. This chain joins TRBV11-1 and TRBJ2-1, with TRBD1 matching 8 bases. Germline V gene lookup returns CDR1 SGHAT and CDR2 FQDESV (reference sequence). CDR3 length equals 12 residues. V shed 5 bases and J 8 bases; nucleotides not matched to a gene: 2.

The chain couples TRBV14 to TRBJ2-1; D not certain. Per germline, CDR1 SGHDN and CDR2 FVKESK. The CDR3 extends over 12 amino acids. With 4 bases removed from V and 5 bases from J, the gap between germline ends came to 6 bases. The CDR3 protein is CASSPYDNEQFF. CDR3 coding DNA: TGTGCCAGCAGCCCGTACGACAATGAGCAGTTCTTC.

The table lists this clonotype with many counts. The CDR3, as DNA: TGTGCCAGCAGTTACGGCGGAGAAAAAGAGACCCAGTACTTC. This gives the protein CASSYGGEKETQYF. This chain links TRBV6-5 with TRBJ2-5; D ambiguous. Germline V lookup: CDR1 MNHEY, CDR2 SVGAGI. This CDR3 region has 14 residues. Trimming cost V 2 bases and J 3 bases, with 10 bases left between them.

This clonotype was found a few times. V and J are TRBV9 and TRBJ2-3; D may be TRBD2 (6 bases). The CDR3 is made up of 15 amino acids. The germline V gene encodes CDR1 SGDLS and CDR2 YYNGEE. V lost 0 bases, J lost 5 bases, and 13 bases lay in between. For the CDR3, the DNA is TGTGCCAGCAGCGTAGACATGCCAGCGGGAGATACGCAGTATTTT. Its protein is CASSVDMPAGDTQYF.

This clonotype occurred a few times. The chain carries TRBV7-2 and TRBJ2-5, with D uncertain. The CDR3 length is 14 residues. V lost 4 bases and J 2 bases, leaving 11 bases between the germline ends. Germline assignment: CDR1 SGHTA and CDR2 FQGNSA. The CDR3 sequence: CASSSQSGQETQYF. The CDR3 DNA follows: TGTGCCAGCAGCTCGCAGTCAGGACAAGAGACCCAGTACTTC.

This clonotype appeared a few times. CDR3 protein: CASSLGTGRNEQFF. The CDR3 DNA is TGCGCCAGCAGCTTGGGGACAGGGAGGAATGAGCAGTTCTTC. The chain joins TRBV5-1 to TRBJ2-1; 8 bases line up with TRBD1. The CDR3 sequence is 14 residues long. V lost 0 bases, J lost 7 bases, and 3 bases stayed unmatched. Germline V gene sequence: CDR1 SGHRS, CDR2 YFSETQ. Full variable domain (remainder filled in from reference TRBV5-1 and TRBJ2-1): KAGVTQTPRYLIKTRGQQVTLSCSPISGHRSVSWYQQTPGQGLQFLFEYFSETQRNKGNFPGRFSGRQFSNSRSEMNVSTLELGDSALYLCASSLGTGRNEQFFGPGTRLTVL.

There are many counts of this clonotype. The chain employs TRBV6-2 or TRBV6-3 and TRBJ1-2; 8 bases are shared with TRBD1. The CDR3 has 17 residues. V was clipped by 0 bases and J by 8 bases; unmatched bases: 14. CDR1 is MNHEY and CDR2 is SVGEGT in the germline V gene. The CDR3 DNA sequence: TGTGCCAGCAGTTACTCGAGCCTCCTTGGACAGGGAGGAGGCTACACCTTC. Translation: CASSYSSLLGQGGGYTF.

This clonotype occurred a few times. The CDR3 DNA is TGTGCCAGCAGTTACTGGCAGAGCTCTGGGGCCAACGTCCTGACTTTC. It yields the protein CASSYWQSSGANVLTF. This chain joins TRBV6-5 and TRBJ2-6; D is ambiguous. Trimming left V 1 base short and J 0 bases short, with 7 bases between. Looked up from germline, CDR1 is MNHEY and CDR2 is SVGAGI. CDR3 length: 16 amino acids.

The chain combines TRBV20-1 with TRBJ1-5; 7 bases line up with TRBD1. The V segment lost 6 bases and the J segment 5 bases; nucleotides outside the gene matches: 13. Germline V gene data show CDR1 as DFQATT and CDR2 as SNEGSKA (reference sequence). The CDR3 has 15 residues. The CDR3 region is CSAAPGTEGYQPQHF. As DNA, the CDR3 is TGCAGTGCGGCCCCTGGGACAGAGGGGTATCAGCCCCAGCATTTT.

V is TRBV12-3 or TRBV12-4 and J is TRBJ2-7, with D possibly matching TRBD2 (5 bases). This CDR3 is built from 12 residues. With 6 bases removed from V and 6 bases from J, the gap between germline ends came to 12 bases. The DNA for the CDR3 is TGTGCCAGCAGGCAAACTAGAGGCGAGCAGTACTTC. Amino acid sequence: CASRQTRGEQYF.

This chain links TRBV6-5 with TRBJ2-4; perhaps TRBD2 as D (5 bases). The CDR3 covers 17 residues. Germline V lookup: CDR1 MNHEY, CDR2 SVGAGI. With 0 bases removed from V and 3 bases from J, the gap between germline ends came to 15 bases. DNA of the CDR3: TGTGCCAGCAGTTACTCGACAACGGGGTTCGACAAAAACATTCAGTACTTC. This sequence encodes CASSYSTTGFDKNIQYF.

The rearrangement uses TRBV18 and TRBJ2-1; D possibly matches TRBD1 or TRBD2 (5 bases each). CDR3 size: 14 residues. Trimming cost V 4 bases and J 4 bases, with 11 bases left between them. CDR1 and CDR2 from the germline V gene are KGHSH and LQKENI. The CDR3: CASSQGTPYNEQFF. The CDR3 nucleotides are TGTGCCAGCTCACAGGGGACCCCATACAATGAGCAGTTCTTC. Looking up the rest from reference TRBV18 and TRBJ2-1 gives the full variable domain: NAGVMQNPRHLVRRRGQEARLRCSPMKGHSHVYWYRQLPEEGLKFMVYLQKENIIDESGMPKERFSAEFPKEGPSILRIQQVVRGDSAAYFCASSQGTPYNEQFFGPGTRLTVL.

This clonotype has a handful of counts. The rearrangement uses TRBV5-1 and TRBJ2-1; D not resolved. Germline lookup yields CDR1 SGHRS and CDR2 YFSETQ. The CDR3 is 12 amino acids. Trimming stripped 4 bases from V and 8 bases from J, with 10 bases between. CDR3 DNA: TGCGCCAGCAGCCCGAACATTTATGAGCAGTTCTTC. This gives the protein CASSPNIYEQFF.

V is TRBV27 and J is TRBJ2-1, with D maybe TRBD2 (5 bases). CDR1 MNHEY and CDR2 SMNVEV come from the germline V gene (reference sequence). V lost 5 bases to trimming and J lost 2 bases, with 19 bases between them. The CDR3 runs to 17 residues. The CDR3 DNA sequence: TGTGCCAGCAGTATCGTGCGGGCAGAGTGGACCTACAATGAGCAGTTCTTC. This encodes CASSIVRAEWTYNEQFF.

This clonotype was seen only a few times. The V call is TRBV4-1, the J call TRBJ2-7, with 9 bases that match TRBD1. With V trimmed by 2 bases and J by 0 bases, 14 bases remained unmatched. This CDR3 region has 19 residues. CDR1 and CDR2 (germline): MGHRA, YSYEKL. The CDR3 loop reads CASSQQIGHLTGGSYEQYF. CDR3 in DNA: TGCGCCAGCAGCCAACAGATCGGGCACTTGACAGGGGGCTCCTACGAGCAGTACTTC.

The CDR3 DNA reads as TGTGCCAGCAGTCCAGGGACAGGTATAGACAATGAGCAGTTCTTC. It yields the protein CASSPGTGIDNEQFF. The V and J genes are TRBV12-3 or TRBV12-4 and TRBJ2-1, with 8 bases aligning to TRBD1. This CDR3 region has 15 residues. V dropped 5 bases and J dropped 5; count of bases not matched to a gene: 8.